The clone carrying this T cell receptor beta chain occurred many times. Its antigen is unidentified. This sample is part of a study of response to subunit inactivated influenza vaccine. TCRdb reprocessed the RT-PCR reads via MiXCR and lists one record per CDR3 protein. Here the sample spans about 520,000 distinct CDR3 sequences, roughly 7.9% being singletons. J was trimmed by 3 bases and V by 3 bases; bases with no gene match: 1. Germline CDR1 and CDR2: ENHRY and SYGVKD. This CDR3 has 15 amino acids. Study observations and caveats: It was suggested by the authors that few new T cells are recruited by each seasonal influenza vaccination.

The sequence was obtained from a man between 50 and 69 years old who received an inactivated influenza vaccine. Here the sequenced sample was PBMCs from blood, taken 23 to 25 months after vaccination. The V and J genes are TRBV10-3 and TRBJ2-2; 10 bases line up with TRBD1. The CDR3 DNA is TGTGCCATCAGTGACGGGACAGGGGACACCGGGGAGCTGTTTTTT. The encoded protein is CAISDGTGDTGELFF.